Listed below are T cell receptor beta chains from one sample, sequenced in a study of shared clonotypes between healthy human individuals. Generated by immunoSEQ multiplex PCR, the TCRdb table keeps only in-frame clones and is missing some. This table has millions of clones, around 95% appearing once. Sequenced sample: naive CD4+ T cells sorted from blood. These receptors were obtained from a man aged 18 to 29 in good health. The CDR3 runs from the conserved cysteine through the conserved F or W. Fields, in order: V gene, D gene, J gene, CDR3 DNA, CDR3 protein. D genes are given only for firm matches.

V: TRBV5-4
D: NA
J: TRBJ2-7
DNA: TGTGCCAGCAGCTTGGGTGACAGGATCCACGAGCAGTACTTC
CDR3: CASSLGDRIHEQYF

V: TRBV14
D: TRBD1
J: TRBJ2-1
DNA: TGTGCCAGCAGCAGAGGACAGGGACATGAGCAGTTCTTC
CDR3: CASSRGQGHEQFF

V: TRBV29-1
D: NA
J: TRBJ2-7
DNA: TGCAGCGTTGATATTGCGTTGGGGGAGCAGTACTTC
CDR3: CSVDIALGEQYF

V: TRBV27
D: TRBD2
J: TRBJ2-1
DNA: TGTGCCAGCAGCACCTCCGGGACTAGCGGCCTAGGTGAGCAGTTCTTC
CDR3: CASSTSGTSGLGEQFF

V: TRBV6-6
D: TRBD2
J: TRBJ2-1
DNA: TGTGCCAGCAGCCTCCCGGGAGGGAGTAATGAGCAGTTCTTC
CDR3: CASSLPGGSNEQFF

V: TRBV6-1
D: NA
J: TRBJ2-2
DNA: TGTGCCAGCAGTCGCTGGGGGAACACCGGGGAGCTGTTTTTT
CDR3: CASSRWGNTGELFF

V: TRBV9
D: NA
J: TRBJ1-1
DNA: TGTGCCAGCAGCGAGGGACCGACCCTCACTGAAGCTTTCTTT
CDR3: CASSEGPTLTEAFF

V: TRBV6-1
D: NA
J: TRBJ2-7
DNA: TGTGCCACCCATACCCTTGGGTACGAGCAGTACTTC
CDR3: CATHTLGYEQYF

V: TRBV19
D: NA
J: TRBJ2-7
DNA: TGTGCCAGTGAAAACAGGGCGGAAAATCACGAGCAGTACTTC
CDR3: CASENRAENHEQYF

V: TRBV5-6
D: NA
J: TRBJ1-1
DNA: TGTGCCAGCAGCTTCCCCTCAAGGCGGAACACTGAAGCTTTCTTT
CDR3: CASSFPSRRNTEAFF